Each of the 7 T cell receptor beta chains below was sequenced from the same sample in a study of early T cells in non-severe SARS-CoV-2 infection. TCRdb analysed the 5' RACE reads with MiXCR anew, one entry per CDR3 protein. The table has around 27,000 distinct CDR3 sequences, about 5.3% seen once. The sample was whole blood. These receptors were obtained from an adult who was a healthcare worker with PCR-confirmed SARS-CoV-2 infection or an uninfected control (not recorded which).

This clonotype was seen repeatedly, ten times or more. The V call is TRBV29-1, the J call TRBJ2-1; 8 bases line up with TRBD2. The trim removed 3 bases at V and 4 bases at J, leaving 5 bases unmatched. There are 14 residues in the CDR3. Germline assignment: CDR1 SQVTM and CDR2 ANQGSEA. The CDR3 region is CSVDKGGGYNEQFF. In nucleotides, the CDR3 is TGCAGCGTTGATAAGGGCGGGGGGTACAATGAGCAGTTCTTC.

This clonotype occurred many times. This chain connects TRBV5-1 to TRBJ1-1; TRBD1 matches 12 bases. The CDR3 runs 14 residues. Germline CDR1 SGHRS, CDR2 YFSETQ. V lost 3 bases to trimming and J lost 8 bases; unmatched junction nucleotides: 5. Here the CDR3 reads CASSYGTGGSEAFF. CDR3 bases: TGCGCCAGCAGCTATGGGACAGGGGGCTCGGAAGCTTTCTTT.

For this clonotype: A read error may be the cause here, since a much bigger clone is one base away. The chain recombines TRBV12-3 or TRBV12-4 with TRBJ1-2; D not resolved. The CDR3 length is 12 residues. The CDR3: CVSSQTNYGYTF. The DNA for the CDR3 is TGTGTCAGCTCACAAACGAACTATGGCTACACCTTC.

This clonotype was seen repeatedly, ten times or more. The chain uses TRBV29-1 and TRBJ1-2; 7 bases agree with TRBD1. CDR3 length: 12 amino acids. The junction had 1 base not matched to a gene; V was cut back by 3 bases and J by 3 bases. Germline V CDR1 and CDR2: SQVTM, ANQGSEA. CDR3: CSVDQGDYGYTF. CDR3 nucleotide sequence: TGCAGCGTTGATCAGGGGGACTATGGCTACACCTTC. Combining the CDR3 with reference TRBV29-1 and TRBJ1-2 gives the whole variable domain SAVISQKPSRDICQRGTSLTIQCQVDSQVTMMFWYRQQPGQSLTLIATANQGSEATYESGFVIDKFPISRPNLTFSTLTVSNMSPEDSSIYLCSVDQGDYGYTFGSGTRLTVV.

This clonotype came up a few times. The chain recombines TRBV5-1 with TRBJ2-3, with 7 bases matching TRBD1. Germline values: CDR1 SGHRS, CDR2 YFSETQ. The J segment lost 4 bases and the V segment lost 0 bases, leaving 5 bases of the junction unmatched. This CDR3 spans 15 amino acids. CDR3 DNA sequence: TGCGCCAGCAGCTTGGCCAGGGACAGTCCAGATACGCAGTATTTT. Its translation is CASSLARDSPDTQYF.

This clonotype has a count of ten or more. The chain is built from TRBV20-1 and TRBJ2-1; TRBD2 is a possible D gene (5 bases). Germline CDR1 reads DFQATT; CDR2 reads SNEGSKA (reference sequence). Trimming stripped 3 bases from V and 0 bases from J, with 15 bases between. The CDR3 totals 16 residues. The CDR3 here is CSASSREARSYNEQFF. CDR3 coding DNA: TGCAGTGCTAGCTCTCGGGAAGCGCGCTCCTACAATGAGCAGTTCTTC.

In its sample, this clonotype was seen a few times. The chain is built from TRBV5-1 and TRBJ2-5; TRBD1 matches at 7 bases. The CDR3 totals 15 residues. The V gene end was trimmed by 3 bases and the J gene end by 1 base; junction bases not matched to a gene: 6. The germline V gene has CDR1 SGHRS and CDR2 YFSETQ. The CDR3 protein is CASSSTGATQETQYF. Written as DNA, the CDR3 is TGCGCCAGCAGCTCCACAGGGGCCACCCAAGAGACCCAGTACTTC. The complete variable domain, with remaining parts taken from reference TRBV5-1 and TRBJ2-5, reads KAGVTQTPRYLIKTRGQQVTLSCSPISGHRSVSWYQQTPGQGLQFLFEYFSETQRNKGNFPGRFSGRQFSNSRSEMNVSTLELGDSALYLCASSSTGATQETQYFGPGTRLLVL.